This T cell receptor (beta chain) was captured by sequencing in a study of cytomegalovirus exposure and HLA in healthy donors. Across the study: In terms of ancestry, the Caucasian-associated cluster contained about four fifths of the 350 to 450 genotyped donors. Study-level points and caveats: Later analysis identified several of the most significant clusters that appeared linked to common viral pathogens. Later work associated roughly 15,000 TCR beta sequences with HLA alleles at 0.05 false discovery rate. Per published reports, the classifier diagnosed cytomegalovirus status with high specificity and sensitivity.

With respect to this clone: The antigen is unknown.

In the PCR, 60 Vbeta and 13 Jbeta primers were used. TCRdb keeps only in-frame clones here, not all; method: immunoSEQ multiplex PCR. The sample has about 130,000 clones; approximately 68% are singletons. This CDR3 spans 15 amino acids. The germline V gene encodes CDR1 SGHRS and CDR2 YFSETQ. V shed 3 bases, J shed 1 base, and the junction held 1 base outside the gene matches. This chain uses TRBV5-1 with TRBJ2-1, with 10 bases lining up with TRBD2. The origin of this receptor is a man aged 25 to 40 in good health and CMV-seropositive. The sequencing input was PBMCs. This CDR3 reads CASSSSGSSYNEQFF. The CDR3 DNA reads as TGCGCCAGCAGCTCTAGCGGGAGTTCCTACAATGAGCAGTTCTTC.